Listed below are T cell receptor beta chains from one sample, sequenced in a study of blood T cells in healthy people across ages. TCRdb reanalysed the 5' RACE reads using MiXCR and keeps one entry per CDR3 protein. The data hold nearly 800,000 distinct CDR3 sequences, with roughly 56% observed a single time. Sequenced: blood. The origin of the receptors is a man aged 40-50 years in good health. Each CDR3 is given without its conserved first and last residue. Each record gives: CDR3 length, J gene, V gene, CDR3 protein.

length: 11; J: TRBJ1-1; V: TRBV7-2; CDR3: ASSLGLYGEAF
length: 13; J: TRBJ2-7; V: TRBV29-1; CDR3: SALRGDSSSYEQY
length: 15; J: TRBJ2-3; V: TRBV12-3/TRBV12-4; CDR3: ASSSGTSVYVTDTQY
length: 12; J: TRBJ2-3; V: TRBV20-1; CDR3: SAPSGGSTDTQY
length: 12; J: TRBJ1-1; V: TRBV6-5; CDR3: ASSYSQLNTEAF
length: 11; J: TRBJ2-3; V: TRBV6-5; CDR3: ASSDRPGGTQY
length: 12; J: TRBJ1-2; V: TRBV4-3; CDR3: ASSQDSRGYGYT
length: 14; J: TRBJ2-3; V: TRBV5-1; CDR3: ASSADRGLLTDTQY
length: 17; J: TRBJ2-4; V: TRBV10-3; CDR3: AISESRTGGALAKNIQY
length: 14; J: TRBJ2-2; V: TRBV5-1; CDR3: ASSLHHRGSTGELF